This TCR beta chain was obtained from a study of blood T cell repertoires in COVID-19. The wider study: Both acute and convalescent COVID-19 samples were obtained from the United States, Italy and Spain. PBMCs, B-cell-depleted T cells, or T cells were the source of the cDNA or gDNA that made up the material.

In the study's own analysis: Estimated nucleated cell counts came from reference gene primer amplification. The method was immunoSEQ multiplex PCR; TCRdb's version includes in-frame clones alone and lacks a portion of them. V and J calls and clone size are as listed in that table; D and trimming were resolved from the DNA. The sample records around 99,000 clones, 75% to 95% being singletons. The V and J ends lost 2 bases and 13 bases respectively, with 12 bases between them. The CDR3 covers 13 residues. In germline, CDR1 is MDHEN, CDR2 SYDVKM. This clone was observed a single time. The receptor was isolated from a woman between 25 and 40 years old with acute or convalescent COVID-19. V is TRBV28 and J is TRBJ1-6, with D possibly matching TRBD1 (6 bases). The sample taken for sequencing was peripheral blood. DNA of the CDR3: TGTGCCAGCAGTTTAAGGGGGGGGCCTCCCCTCCACTTT. Its protein product is CASSLRGGPPLHF.